This T cell receptor beta chain comes out of a study of cytomegalovirus exposure and HLA in healthy donors (dated by TCRdb to between 2016 and 2019). In terms of the full investigation: An earlier analysis of some 600 of the donors reported about 300 Gb of sequence data and 95 million to 140 million unique TCR beta sequences obtained from around 190 million T cells. About 300 gigabases of sequencing data and about 92 million unique TCR sequences made up an early release that covered several hundred HLA-typed donors. Of the approximately 400 genotyped donors, about 80% fell in the genetic ancestry cluster associated with self-reported Caucasian donors. The study aimed to test whether signatures of past pathogen exposure could be identified by cataloging public T cell receptors. The study used immunosequencing to profile the T cell repertoires of 666 subjects and linked those repertoires to cytomegalovirus serostatus. In addition to the first cohort of 650 to 750 subjects, a separate validation cohort of 120 different subjects was used. The study combined high-throughput TCR immunosequencing, statistical association of individual TCRs with disease status, and machine learning to predict cytomegalovirus infection status. A later analysis re-analyzed previously published TCR beta repertoires from about 730 donors and added high-resolution HLA genotyping to study TCR occurrence patterns. The later analysis used no new phenotypic data to find candidate immune exposures, relying instead on TCR beta sequences and their occurrence across donors. In an earlier analysis of roughly 540 of the donors, high-throughput TCR beta sequencing was used to judge whether each TCR beta V gene segment behaved as functional or pseudogenic. Donor age, sex, ethnicity and CMV serostatus were collected together with the repertoire data. In a later genetic analysis, genome-wide SNP genotypes for about 65% of the roughly 700 donors were used, and that subset was treated as a discovery cohort. All discovery cohort repertoires had been generated on a single sequencing platform. HLA typing included class I and class II loci at four-digit resolution. The number of donors typed differed by locus, with about 620-630 for A, B, C, DRB1 and DQB1, approximately 500 for DQA1, under 610 for DPA1, and some 440 for DPB1. Four or five DR-DQ haplotypes were handled as single units for association and clustering because linkage in the cohort was strong. Among a few hundred genotyped donors of the cohort, an average of approximately 250,000 unique TCR beta nucleotide sequences were sequenced per donor, around a sixth of them non-productive. Study-wide conclusions, independent of this receptor: Across donors, most TCR sequences were observed very rarely, whereas some public TCRs were present in many individuals. In a later analysis, several top co-occurrence clusters were reported to appear linked to parvovirus B19, influenza, CMV and Epstein-Barr virus. Linkage disequilibrium might explain the correlated functional status among segregating V segments, but an unknown experimental factor could not be excluded. Strong co-occurrence of HLA alleles, especially DR and DQ, made assigning TCR associations to individual alleles difficult. At a false discovery rate of 0.05, a later analysis linked roughly 17,000 TCR beta sequences to specific HLA alleles. Because the 87-base-pair reads could not distinguish some IMGT-functional V segments, including TRBV6-2 and TRBV6-3, those segments were excluded. A further reported finding was that TCR beta sequences accurately predicted the HLA-A and HLA-B alleles for most subjects in the first cohort. Presence/absence analyses assumed roughly uniform sequencing depth across donors, an assumption that may not hold. In a later analysis, the rate of TCR association differed among HLA loci, with DRB1 alleles having the most associated TCRs and HLA-C alleles having the fewest. V-gene and J-gene trimming of TCR beta chains was associated with a missense DCLRE1C variant in a later genetic analysis, and the association was replicated in an independent cohort. The cohort was sequenced for TCR beta chains only, and without alpha or paired-chain data the features that could be detected were limited. A later analysis found that HLA-associated TCR beta chains were more clonally expanded and had lower generation probabilities than equally common non-associated chains. In vitro tests confirmed that a few of the cytomegalovirus-associated TCR beta chains recognize cytomegalovirus antigens. Compared with the roughly 710-donor mean, donors in an Asian-associated ancestry cluster had fewer N-insertions in productive TCRs, according to a later genetic analysis. Over 15 rarely observed V segments, including chromosome 9 orphons, were excluded from the earlier analysis of almost 600 of the donors because counts were too low. According to the authors, the approach could potentially be generalized to other disease states and immunological phenotypes. Because HLA typing was unavailable for some donors at each locus, only the typed subset was used in association tests. The study listed approximately 160 TCR beta chains as associated with cytomegalovirus. Broadly in line with IMGT annotations, most TCR beta V segments showed up in productive rearrangements about 87% or about 30% of the time in an earlier analysis of 587 of the donors. CMV serostatus was the only immune exposure information available for the cohort. Most CMV-associated TCR beta chains appeared to be HLA-restricted in a later analysis, and the HLA associations seemed to be driven largely by CMV exposure. The sequencing pipeline was judged likely to have produced a cluster of highly shared sequence variants as a technical artifact. The classifier was reported to diagnose cytomegalovirus status with high specificity and sensitivity in both the original and validation cohorts.

Receptor libraries were prepared by the immunoSEQ multiplex PCR assay. A mixture of 60 forward primers for TCR Vbeta segments and 13 reverse primers for TCR Jbeta segments was used in the multiplex PCR. The CDR3 region of rearranged TCR beta genes was amplified from genomic DNA by a multiplex PCR assay. The amplified TCR beta libraries were sequenced on the Illumina HiSeq System as 87-base-pair reads. Concerning the study's data processing: A later analysis tallied 75 million to 95 million unique TCR beta chains across the 550 to 850 repertoires, and 10 million to 11 million of those chains were shared by two or more donors. To remove PCR and sequencing errors, raw reads were error-corrected and collapsed into unique sequences using a nearest-neighbor algorithm that merged closely related sequences. Alignment of CDR3 sequences to IMGT reference sequences was used to assign V, D and J gene segments. For a sequence to be retained, a match of at least six nucleotides to both a V gene segment and a J gene segment was required. Rearrangements were called productive when the CDR3 lacked stop codons and stayed in frame with V and J; all others were non-productive. Following IMGT convention, CDR3 was defined as the stretch from the second conserved V-encoded cysteine up to the conserved J-encoded phenylalanine. The earlier analysis of approximately 500 of the donors excluded sequences that lacked an unambiguous match to a single V gene segment. An earlier analysis of just under 600 of the donors called V segments functional above 56.7% productive rearrangements and segregating when the between-donor standard deviation exceeded 5%. A statistical classification framework was built to diagnose cytomegalovirus status from the catalog of TCR beta chain sequences. In a later analysis, V and J genes were assigned by comparing TCR nucleotide sequences against IMGT/GENE-DB human TR gene sequences. The TCRdist pipeline was used in a later analysis to assign CDR3 sequences and most-parsimonious VDJ recombination scenarios. In a later analysis, each TCR beta chain was defined by its CDR3 amino acid sequence together with its V-gene family, and reads lacking a unique V-gene family were excluded. As a way to deal with suspected cross-contamination and a sequencing artifact, a later analysis dropped 500 to 700 nucleotide sequences that were highly shared and had low generation probability. A later analysis calculated a clonal expansion index for each public chain from normalized within-repertoire ranks of inferred template counts. Generation probabilities in a later analysis came from a VDJ recombination model fitted to out-of-frame rearrangements, and those results were checked against IGoR. Hypergeometric tests were used in a later analysis to score TCR-TCR, TCR-HLA and TCR-CMV co-occurrence, with a repertoire-size bias correction applied to the TCR pairs. To estimate false discovery rates, a later analysis permuted the HLA or CMV assignments 20 times. A later analysis grouped co-occurring TCRs with DBSCAN, adding TCRdist sequence similarity when clustering within HLA-allele-positive subsets. For co-occurrence clustering, repertoires with fewer than 30,000 or more than 120,000 public chains were excluded, along with four to six repertoires with anomalous nucleotide sharing. The source is immuneACCESS, and TCRdb retained only in-frame sequences with V and J called. Part of the clones is not carried over; for the studies checked, unresolved V genes explain less than half of this, and the remainder is unexplained. Clone size and V and J calls were adopted from that table, with D and trimming inferred from the DNA. This sample holds fewer than 90,000 clones; 76% were observed only once. Roughly 1.3% of the sample rests with the top ten.

The cohort comprised some 680 healthy bone marrow donors. At the time of sampling, every cohort member was nominally healthy, though immune exposures that went unrecorded were likely present. The donor tested CMV seronegative and was one of the 352 seronegative cohort members. Each donor provided a peripheral blood sample, and peripheral blood mononuclear cells were used for TCR beta sequencing. Genomic DNA was extracted from the blood cell samples with the Qiagen DNeasy Blood Extraction Kit. Worth noting for this clone: Its antigen specificity is not known. No base-level quality is on record; no much larger clone is a single base apart.

V ends up 5 bases short and J 3 bases short, with an unmatched junction base count of 6. The germline V gene specifies SGHAT as CDR1 and FQNNGV as CDR2. The CDR3 measures 14 amino acids from cysteine to phenylalanine. The entry retains the CDR3 DNA only, 42 bases that are in frame from base 1. The rearrangement joined TRBV11-2 to TRBJ2-7, with TRBD2 matching 8 junction bases. The sequencing sample was made of PBMCs. The TCR comes from a male donor in good health and CMV-seronegative. The CDR3 region has the sequence CASSRSGRSYEQYF. The DNA sequence is as follows: TGTGCCAGCAGCCGCAGCGGGAGAAGCTACGAGCAGTACTTC.